This TCR beta chain was sequenced in a study of cytomegalovirus exposure and HLA in healthy donors. Background on the study: An earlier analysis identified 95 million to 120 million unique TCR beta sequences in about 170 million T cells. General study findings and limits: Earlier analysis looked at TCR beta V segments, and most were productive about 87% or about 30% of the time. When a later analysis was performed, an Asian-associated ancestry cluster reportedly had fewer N-insertions than the roughly 640-donor mean.

Unmatched junction bases numbered 13, after V lost 5 bases and J lost 3 bases. The CDR3 is 18 amino acids. Germline CDR1 reads MNHEY; CDR2 reads SMNVEV (reference sequence). Concerning this clone itself: Antigen: not known.

It was with 60 Vbeta and 13 Jbeta primers that the PCR ran. Sequencing used immunoSEQ multiplex PCR; TCRdb keeps in-frame clones, though not all of them. The repertoire holds over 100,000 clones, with 79% as singletons. This receptor was obtained from a young woman in good health and CMV-seropositive. Specimen: PBMCs. The J gene is TRBJ2-1, the V gene TRBV27, with 10 positions matching TRBD1. The chain's CDR3 is CASSPRDRGEWDYNEQFF. CDR3 bases: TGTGCCAGCAGTCCCCGGGACAGGGGAGAATGGGACTACAATGAGCAGTTCTTC.